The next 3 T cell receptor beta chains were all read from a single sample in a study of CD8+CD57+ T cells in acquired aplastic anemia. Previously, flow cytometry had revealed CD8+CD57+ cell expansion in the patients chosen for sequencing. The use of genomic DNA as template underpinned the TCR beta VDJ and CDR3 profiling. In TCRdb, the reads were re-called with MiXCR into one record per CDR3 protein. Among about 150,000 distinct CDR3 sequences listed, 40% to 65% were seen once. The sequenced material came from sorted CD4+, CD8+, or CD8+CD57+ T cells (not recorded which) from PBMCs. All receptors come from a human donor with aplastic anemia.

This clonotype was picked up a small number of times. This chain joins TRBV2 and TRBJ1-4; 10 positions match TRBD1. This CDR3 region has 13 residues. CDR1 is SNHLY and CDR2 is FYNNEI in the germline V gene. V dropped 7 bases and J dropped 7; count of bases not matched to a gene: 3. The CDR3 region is CASTRTGGEKLFF. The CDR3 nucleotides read TGTGCCAGCACGAGGACAGGGGGTGAAAAACTGTTTTTT.

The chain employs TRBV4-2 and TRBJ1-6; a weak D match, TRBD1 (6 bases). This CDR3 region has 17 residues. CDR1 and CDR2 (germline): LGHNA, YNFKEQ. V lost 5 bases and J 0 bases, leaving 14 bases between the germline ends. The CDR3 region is CASSAWQGSSYNSPLHF. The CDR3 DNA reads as TGTGCCAGCAGCGCGTGGCAGGGGAGCTCCTATAATTCACCCCTCCACTTT.

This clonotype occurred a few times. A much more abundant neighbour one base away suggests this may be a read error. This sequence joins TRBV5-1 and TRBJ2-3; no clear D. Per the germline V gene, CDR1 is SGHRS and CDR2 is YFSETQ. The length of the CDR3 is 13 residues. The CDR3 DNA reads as TGCACCAGCAGTTTGGCGCCCTCAGATACGCAGTATTTT. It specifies CTSSLAPSDTQYF.